The present entry profiles one T cell receptor beta chain with its context. Its target antigen remains unknown. No base qualities exist here, and no much larger clone lies one base off it. This sample is drawn from a study of T-cell reconstitution after alpha-beta-depleted transplantation in children listed by TCRdb under 2016. In the study overall: Using TCR repertoire profiling, the study followed T-cell immune reconstitution in a quantitative way in children after TCRalphabeta/CD19-depleted allogeneic hematopoietic cell transplantation.

According to the study, the label for this sample's treatment or condition signals: allogeneic hematopoietic cell transplantation with graft depleted of TCRalphabeta T cells and CD19 B cells. Transplant recipients were children who received TCRalphabeta/CD19-depleted allogeneic hematopoietic cell grafts. The method was PCR. Reads for this sample came from an Illumina HiSeq 2500. TCR library preparation used molecular barcoding, with unique molecular identifiers applied to normalize quantification of the TCRbeta repertoire. The public sequencing data were trimmed at Q25 with fastp and processed into clonotypes with MiXCR by TCRdb, which kept only in-frame beta chains. Duplicate CDR3 protein sequences are folded into a single record with the most common DNA and genes. This sample lists about 830,000 distinct CDR3 sequences; around 17% were detected once. Together, the top ten hold around 5% of the sample.

Trimming accounts for 0 bases at V and 5 bases at J, while the number of junction bases matched to no gene is 5. Including cysteine and phenylalanine, the CDR3 has 15 amino acids. The read is trimmed to its CDR3 DNA, 45 bases read in frame from base 1. The germline V gene (reference sequence) sets CDR1 to LNHNV and CDR2 to YYDKDF. What the work shows at the level of the full study, not this receptor alone: In some patients, the high TCRbeta diversity seen at day 60 was put down to recipient T cells and intrathymic progenitors that had survived conditioning. Over subsequent months, a decline in hyperexpanded clone frequencies was noted, and after one year, T-cell counts and TCRbeta diversity were mostly ascribed to newly produced T cells. Apparently early alphabetaT-cell count recovery about two months after transplant reportedly relied on only several hundred rapidly expanded clones derived from non-depleted graft cells.

The clonotype was recovered from a male patient aged 10-17 years who had a stem cell transplant for acute lymphoblastic leukemia, so the T cells may come from the graft donor. The V and J genes are TRBV15 and TRBJ2-7; TRBD1 aligns with 9 central bases. The sequenced sample was PBMCs, mostly from graft donor cells, obtained 360 days after TCRalphabeta/CD19-depleted stem cell transplant. The CDR3 protein is CATSREGTGRHEQYF. The DNA sequence is as follows: TGTGCCACCAGCAGAGAAGGGACAGGGAGGCACGAGCAGTACTTC.